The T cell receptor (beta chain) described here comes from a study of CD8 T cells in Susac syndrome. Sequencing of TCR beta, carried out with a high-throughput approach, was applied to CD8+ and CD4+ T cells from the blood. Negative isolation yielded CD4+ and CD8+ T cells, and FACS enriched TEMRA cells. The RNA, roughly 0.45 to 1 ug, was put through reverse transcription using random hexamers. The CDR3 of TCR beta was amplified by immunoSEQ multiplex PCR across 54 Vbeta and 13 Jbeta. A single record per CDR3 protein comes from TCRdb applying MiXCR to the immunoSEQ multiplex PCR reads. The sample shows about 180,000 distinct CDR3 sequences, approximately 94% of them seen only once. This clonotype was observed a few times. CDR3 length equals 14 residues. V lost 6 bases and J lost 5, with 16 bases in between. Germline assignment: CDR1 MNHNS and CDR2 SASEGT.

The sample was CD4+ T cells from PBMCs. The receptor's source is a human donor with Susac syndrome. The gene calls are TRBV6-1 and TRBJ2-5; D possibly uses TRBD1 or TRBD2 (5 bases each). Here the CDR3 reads CASSQVGDRETQYF. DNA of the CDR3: TGTGCCAGCAGCCAGGTGGGGGATCGGGAGACCCAGTACTTC.